A selection of T cell receptor beta chains follows, all from one sample in a study of blood T cell repertoires in COVID-19. Some clones are missing from TCRdb's copy, which holds only in-frame ones; the method was immunoSEQ multiplex PCR. This table has 85,000 to 110,000 clones, roughly nine tenths appearing once. Material for sequencing was peripheral blood. The receptors were gathered from a human donor in a cohort sampled during active COVID-19. Both conserved end residues are part of each CDR3. D genes are given only for firm matches. Size is stated for part of the rows, as once, few or many counts, or as a class when the clone is expanded.

abundance,v_gene,d_gene,j_gene,CDR3nt,CDR3aa
.,TRBV5-1,.,TRBJ1-6,TGCGCCAGCAGCCTATCAGGCAGCTCCTATAATTCACCCCTCCACTTT,CASSLSGSSYNSPLHF
.,TRBV9,.,TRBJ2-1,TGTGCCAGCAGCGTTCGGTGGGAGACCAATGAGCAGTTCTTC,CASSVRWETNEQFF
.,TRBV5-6,.,TRBJ1-6,TGTGCCAGCAGCCATGGGGTGTTAGCGGGGATTAATTCACCCCTCCACTTT,CASSHGVLAGINSPLHF
.,TRBV7-3,.,TRBJ1-2,TGTGCCAGCAGCTCCCAGGCGGGTTTGGGCCAGGGGACCTATGGCTACACCTTC,CASSSQAGLGQGTYGYTF
.,TRBV19,.,TRBJ1-6,TGTGCCAGTAGTCCGATGGACTGGAGGGATTCACCCCTCCACTTT,CASSPMDWRDSPLHF
.,TRBV5-8,.,TRBJ1-5,TGTGCCAGCAGCTCTCCGGGACACCGGACAGTTTATAGCAATCAGCCCCAGCATTTT,CASSSPGHRTVYSNQPQHF
.,TRBV2,.,TRBJ2-1,TGTGCCAGCAACGGTATAGGAGAAAGACGGTTCTTC,CASNGIGERRFF
.,TRBV5-1,.,TRBJ2-6,TGCGCCAGCAGCTCGTCCTCTGGGGCCAACGTCCTGACTTTC,CASSSSSGANVLTF
.,TRBV29-1,.,TRBJ2-3,TGCAGCGTTGGGAGGGGAGCTAGCACAGATACGCAGTATTTT,CSVGRGASTDTQYF
.,TRBV7-9,TRBD1,TRBJ1-3,TGTGCCAGCAGCCGCTCGCAGGGGGCGGACACCATATATTTT,CASSRSQGADTIYF
few,TRBV27,.,TRBJ1-5,TGTGCCAGCAGTCGCTCTGAGGGATCTAATCAGCCCCAGCATTTT,CASSRSEGSNQPQHF
once,TRBV27,.,TRBJ2-1,TGTGCCAGCAGTTTAAGGTTCGGAGCTCCTGAGCAGTTCTTC,CASSLRFGAPEQFF
.,TRBV5-1,.,TRBJ1-1,TGCGCCAGCAGCTTGGTTGTACAGGGAAACACTGAAGCTTTCTTT,CASSLVVQGNTEAFF
.,TRBV19,.,TRBJ2-1,TGTGCCAGTAGTATAGAAGCTAGCGACTACAATGAGCAGTTCTTC,CASSIEASDYNEQFF
few,TRBV7-8,TRBD2,TRBJ2-7,TGTGCCAGCAGCTTAAGCGGGGTTCCCTACGAGCAGTACTTC,CASSLSGVPYEQYF
once,TRBV18,.,TRBJ1-6,TGTGCCAGCTCACCAGACTTGGCAGGGTATAATTCACCCCTCCACTTT,CASSPDLAGYNSPLHF
.,TRBV2,.,TRBJ2-1,TGTGCCAGCAGCGTTGATAGGGGGTCTGAGCAGTTCTTC,CASSVDRGSEQFF
.,TRBV4-1,TRBD1,TRBJ2-3,TGCGCCAGCAGCCAAGCCCACACAGGGGGCGGAGGGCACGGGACGCAGTATTTT,CASSQAHTGGGGHGTQYF
.,TRBV7-2,.,TRBJ2-3,TGTGCCAGCAGCTTAGCGCGGGTTGCAGGTACGCAGTATTTT,CASSLARVAGTQYF
.,TRBV13,TRBD1,TRBJ1-1,TGTGCCAGCAGCCCTGAAGGGACAGGGGACACTGAAGCTTTCTTT,CASSPEGTGDTEAFF
.,TRBV6-1,.,TRBJ1-2,TGTGCCAGCAGTGAAGCTTATCGGGGATTGGGCTATGGCTACACCTTC,CASSEAYRGLGYGYTF
.,TRBV5-6,.,TRBJ2-7,TGTGCCAGCAGTGGGGGGGCTAACACCTACGAGCAGTACTTC,CASSGGANTYEQYF
.,TRBV19,.,TRBJ1-1,TGTGCCAGTAGTTCGACAGGTTCGAGGGCCACTGAAGCTTTCTTT,CASSSTGSRATEAFF
.,TRBV12-3/TRBV12-4,.,TRBJ1-2,TGTGCCAGCAGTTCGGAGGGAGGCTACACCTTC,CASSSEGGYTF
.,TRBV27,TRBD1,TRBJ2-2,TGTGCCAGCAGTTTATCCCAGGGGACAGGGAGGACCGGGGAGCTGTTTTTT,CASSLSQGTGRTGELFF
.,TRBV5-8,.,TRBJ2-5,TGTGCCAGCAGCCCGGTGTGGGGGGGGCCTCAAGAGACCCAGTACTTC,CASSPVWGGPQETQYF
.,TRBV7-9,.,TRBJ1-2,TGTGCCAGCAGCTTTCCAGGGATAGGGTATGGCTACACCTTC,CASSFPGIGYGYTF
.,TRBV5-6,.,TRBJ2-1,TGTGCCAGCAGCTTAAGCGATTTCAATGAGCAGTTCTTC,CASSLSDFNEQFF
few,TRBV21-1,.,TRBJ2-3,TGTGCCAGCAACCTAGGACTAGCGGGGGCCGACCGCAGTGATACGCAGTATTTT,CASNLGLAGADRSDTQYF
.,TRBV4-1,TRBD1,TRBJ2-2,TGCGCCAGCAGAACCGGACAGGGGAAAAACGGGGAGCTGTTTTTT,CASRTGQGKNGELFF
.,TRBV7-2,.,TRBJ2-2,TGTGCCAGCAGCTTAGATAGCGGCAACACCGGGGAGCTGTTTTTT,CASSLDSGNTGELFF
.,TRBV5-1,TRBD1,TRBJ1-5,TGCGCCAGCAGCTTTTCAGGGGGAGGCAATCAGCCCCAGCATTTT,CASSFSGGGNQPQHF
.,TRBV5-8,.,TRBJ2-7,TGTGCCAGCAGCTTGGTATCCCCCCGGGACAGAGTAGCGGATTACTACGAGCAGTACTTC,CASSLVSPRDRVADYYEQYF
.,TRBV28,TRBD2,TRBJ2-1,TGTGCCAGCAGTCCGCGGGGGGGCCGTCGAAATGAGCAGTTCTTC,CASSPRGGRRNEQFF
.,TRBV9,TRBD1,TRBJ1-2,TGTGCCAGCAGCGAGGAGGACAGGGGACGGTACTATGGCTACACCTTC,CASSEEDRGRYYGYTF
.,TRBV7-3,.,TRBJ1-6,TGTGCCAGCAGCTTAGGCGGGGCGAATTCACCCCTCCACTTT,CASSLGGANSPLHF
.,TRBV12-3/TRBV12-4,.,TRBJ2-3,TGTGCCAGCGAAGCGGGTGGCACAGATACGCAGTATTTT,CASEAGGTDTQYF